Sequencing of this T cell receptor (beta chain) was carried out in a study of T cell repertoires in cytomegalovirus infection. Turning to the study itself: Both a matching HLA type and CMV infection were indicated by public TCR beta signatures.

TCRdb used MiXCR to reprocess the reads, holding one entry per CDR3 protein. Here the sample spans 600,000 to 800,000 distinct CDR3 sequences, less than 25% being singletons. The sample holds a few counts of this clonotype. What it recognizes is unknown. Study outcomes and limitations: Individuals carrying CMV plus the relevant HLA were identified by cumulative frequency of public TCR beta families. Ex vivo responses were dominated by HLA-C-restricted CMV-specific TCR beta clonotypes.

The CDR3 spans 14 residues. Germline-derived CDR1 and CDR2 are DFQATT and SNEGSKA (reference sequence). V shed 3 bases and J shed 3 bases, with 15 bases lying between them. The TCR originated in a human donor in good health (CMV status not recorded). Some clones in this sample may be carry-over from other donors' samples. What was sequenced was CD8+ T cells from PBMCs. V and J are TRBV20-1 and TRBJ2-7, with D possibly being TRBD2 (5 bases). CDR3 bases: TGCAGTGCTAGCAGCCCTTCGGGGATCTACGAGCAGTACTTC. This sequence encodes CSASSPSGIYEQYF.